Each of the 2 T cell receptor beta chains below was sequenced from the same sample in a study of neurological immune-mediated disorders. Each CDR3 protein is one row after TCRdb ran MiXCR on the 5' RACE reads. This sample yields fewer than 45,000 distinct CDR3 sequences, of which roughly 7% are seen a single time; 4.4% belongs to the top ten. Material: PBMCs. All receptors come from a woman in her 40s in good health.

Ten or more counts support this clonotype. For the CDR3, the DNA is TGCAGTGCTCGAACGGGGACGGTGAACACTGAAGCTTTCTTT. It is translated as CSARTGTVNTEAFF. The V gene is TRBV20-1, the J gene TRBJ1-1, with D maybe TRBD1 (5 bases). Germline loops: CDR1 DFQATT, CDR2 SNEGSKA (reference sequence). This CDR3 spans 14 amino acids. Trimming shortened V by 5 bases and J by 0 bases, and 13 bases separated the two germline ends.

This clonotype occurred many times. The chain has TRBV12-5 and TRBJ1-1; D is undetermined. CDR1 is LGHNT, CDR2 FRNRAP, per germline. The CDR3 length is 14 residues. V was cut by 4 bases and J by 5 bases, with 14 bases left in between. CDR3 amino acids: CASGSTPPGTEAFF. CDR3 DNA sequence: TGTGCTAGTGGTTCGACTCCACCCGGGACTGAAGCTTTCTTT.